Described below is a single T cell receptor beta chain sequence and its context. Its cognate antigen is unknown. The data were taken from a study of T cell responses to AZD1222 COVID-19 vaccine. General study results and limits: Researchers report vaccine-associated CD4 TCRs spanning spike, with dominance at 160-218 and 743-854. Only a handful of people who got AZD1222 tested seropositive at baseline. Females made up more of the donors, who were largely white British, and clonal diversity may have come out too low.

Only in-frame clones appear in the TCRdb table, and some are missing; sequencing was by immunoSEQ multiplex PCR. The top ten hold approximately 1% of the sample, which has about 200,000 clones, approximately 94% seen once. The sequencing used peripheral blood, collected 28 days after the second AZD1222 dose. The sequence derives from an adult who received the AZD1222 COVID-19 vaccine.

The CDR3 DNA reads TGCGCCAGCAGCCAGCACCCGGGACAGGGCGTCTCTGGGGCCAACGTCCTGACTTTC. Its translation: CASSQHPGQGVSGANVLTF. V is TRBV4-1 and J is TRBJ2-6; 9 nucleotides agree with TRBD1. J gave up 0 bases and V 3 bases, and 9 bases lay outside the gene matches. Germline V lookup: CDR1 MGHRA, CDR2 YSYEKL. The CDR3 loop spans 19 amino acids.